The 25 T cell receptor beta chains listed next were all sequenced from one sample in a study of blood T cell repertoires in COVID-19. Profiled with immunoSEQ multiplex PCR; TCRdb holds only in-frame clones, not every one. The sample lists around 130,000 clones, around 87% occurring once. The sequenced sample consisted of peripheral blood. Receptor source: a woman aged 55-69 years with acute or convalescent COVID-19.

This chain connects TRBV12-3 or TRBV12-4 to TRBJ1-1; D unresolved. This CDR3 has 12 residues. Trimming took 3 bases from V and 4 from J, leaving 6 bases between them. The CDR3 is CASSFSVTEAFF. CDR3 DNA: TGTGCCAGCAGTTTTTCTGTCACTGAAGCTTTCTTT.

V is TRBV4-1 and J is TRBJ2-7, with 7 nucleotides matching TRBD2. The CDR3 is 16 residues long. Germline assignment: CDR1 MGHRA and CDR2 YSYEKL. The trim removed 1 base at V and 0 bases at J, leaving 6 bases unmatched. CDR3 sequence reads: CASSQASGTNSYEQYF. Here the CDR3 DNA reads TGCGCCAGCAGCCAAGCTTCCGGGACTAACTCCTACGAGCAGTACTTC.

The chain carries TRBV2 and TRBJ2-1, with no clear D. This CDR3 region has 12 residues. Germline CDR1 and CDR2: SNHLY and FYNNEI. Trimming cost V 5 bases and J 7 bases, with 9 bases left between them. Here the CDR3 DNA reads TGTGCCAGCAGTACATATCAGAATGAGCAGTTCTTC. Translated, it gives CASSTYQNEQFF.

The CDR3 is CASSFLPLANEQFF. The DNA for the CDR3 is TGTGCCAGCAGCTTTTTACCACTAGCTAATGAGCAGTTCTTC. The chain combines TRBV7-2 with TRBJ2-1; D is perhaps TRBD2 (6 bases). Germline assignment: CDR1 SGHTA and CDR2 FQGNSA. V lost 3 bases and J 7 bases, leaving 13 bases between the germline ends. The CDR3 covers 14 residues.

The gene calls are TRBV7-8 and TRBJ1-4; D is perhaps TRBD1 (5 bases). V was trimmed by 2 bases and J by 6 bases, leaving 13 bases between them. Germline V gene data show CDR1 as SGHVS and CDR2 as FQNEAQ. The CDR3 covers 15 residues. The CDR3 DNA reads TGTGCCAGCAGCTTAAGGGGTGAACGGGATGAAAAACTGTTTTTT. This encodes CASSLRGERDEKLFF.

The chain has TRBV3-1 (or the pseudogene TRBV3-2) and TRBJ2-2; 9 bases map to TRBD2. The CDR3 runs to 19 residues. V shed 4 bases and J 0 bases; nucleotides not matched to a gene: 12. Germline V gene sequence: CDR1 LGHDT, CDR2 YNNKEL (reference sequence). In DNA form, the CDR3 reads TGTGCCAGCAGCCCATTTACTAGCGGGTGGGCCCCGAACACCGGGGAGCTGTTTTTT. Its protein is CASSPFTSGWAPNTGELFF.

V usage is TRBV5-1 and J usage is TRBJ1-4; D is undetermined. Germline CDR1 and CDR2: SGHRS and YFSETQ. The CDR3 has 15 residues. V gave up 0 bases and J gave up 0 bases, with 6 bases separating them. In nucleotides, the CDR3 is TGCGCCAGCAGCTTGGGGGCAGCAACTAATGAAAAACTGTTTTTT. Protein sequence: CASSLGAATNEKLFF.

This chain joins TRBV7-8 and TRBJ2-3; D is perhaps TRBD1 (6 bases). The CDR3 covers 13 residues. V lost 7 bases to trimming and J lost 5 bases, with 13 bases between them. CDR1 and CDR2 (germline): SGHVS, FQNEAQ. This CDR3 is CASIRAGVDTQYF. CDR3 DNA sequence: TGTGCCAGCATCAGAGCAGGGGTAGATACGCAGTATTTT.

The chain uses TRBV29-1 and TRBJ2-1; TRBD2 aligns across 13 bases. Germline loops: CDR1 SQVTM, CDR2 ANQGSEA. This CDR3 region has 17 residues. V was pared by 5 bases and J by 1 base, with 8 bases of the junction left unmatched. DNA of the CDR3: TGCAGCGTTTTCGGACTAGCGGGAGAGGGGTCCTACAATGAGCAGTTCTTC. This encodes CSVFGLAGEGSYNEQFF.

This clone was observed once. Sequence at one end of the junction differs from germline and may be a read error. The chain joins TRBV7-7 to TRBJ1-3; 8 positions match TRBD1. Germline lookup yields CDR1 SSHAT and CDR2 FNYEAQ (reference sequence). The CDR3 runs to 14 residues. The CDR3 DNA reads TGTGCTAGCAGTGAGGGACAGGCTGGAAACACCATATATTTT. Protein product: CASSEGQAGNTIYF.

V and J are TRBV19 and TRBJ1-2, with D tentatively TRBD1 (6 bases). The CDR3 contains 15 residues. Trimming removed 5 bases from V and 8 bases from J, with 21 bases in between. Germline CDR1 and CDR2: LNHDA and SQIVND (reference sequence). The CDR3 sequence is CASSYSSYRAVGYTF. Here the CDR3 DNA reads TGTGCCAGTAGTTATTCTTCCTACAGGGCGGTAGGCTACACCTTC.

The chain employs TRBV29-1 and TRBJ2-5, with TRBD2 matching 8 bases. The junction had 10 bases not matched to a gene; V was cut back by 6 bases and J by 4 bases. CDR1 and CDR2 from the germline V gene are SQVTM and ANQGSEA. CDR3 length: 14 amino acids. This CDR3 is CSVVASGWRETQYF. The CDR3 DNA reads TGCAGCGTGGTGGCTAGCGGGTGGAGAGAGACCCAGTACTTC. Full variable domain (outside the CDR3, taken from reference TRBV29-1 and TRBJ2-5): SAVISQKPSRDICQRGTSLTIQCQVDSQVTMMFWYRQQPGQSLTLIATANQGSEATYESGFVIDKFPISRPNLTFSTLTVSNMSPEDSSIYLCSVVASGWRETQYFGPGTRLLVL.

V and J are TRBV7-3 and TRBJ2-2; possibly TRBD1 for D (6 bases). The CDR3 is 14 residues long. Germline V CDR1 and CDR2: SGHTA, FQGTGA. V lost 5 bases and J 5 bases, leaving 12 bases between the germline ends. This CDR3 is CASSLHRETGELFF. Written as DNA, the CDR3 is TGTGCCAGCAGCCTTCACAGGGAAACCGGGGAGCTGTTTTTT.

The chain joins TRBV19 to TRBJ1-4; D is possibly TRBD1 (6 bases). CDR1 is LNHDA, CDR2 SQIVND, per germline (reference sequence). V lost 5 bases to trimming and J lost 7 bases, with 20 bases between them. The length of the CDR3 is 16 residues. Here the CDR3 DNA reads TGTGCCAGTAGTCTCCGGGGGCGGGAGTTGGGTGAAAAACTGTTTTTT. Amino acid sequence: CASSLRGRELGEKLFF.

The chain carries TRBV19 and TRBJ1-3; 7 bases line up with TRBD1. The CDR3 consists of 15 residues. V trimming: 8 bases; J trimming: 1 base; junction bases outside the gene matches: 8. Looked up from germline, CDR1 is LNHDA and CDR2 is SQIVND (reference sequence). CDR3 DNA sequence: TGTGCCAGTGCCCCAGGGGGACAGTCTGGAAACACCATATATTTT. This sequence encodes CASAPGGQSGNTIYF.

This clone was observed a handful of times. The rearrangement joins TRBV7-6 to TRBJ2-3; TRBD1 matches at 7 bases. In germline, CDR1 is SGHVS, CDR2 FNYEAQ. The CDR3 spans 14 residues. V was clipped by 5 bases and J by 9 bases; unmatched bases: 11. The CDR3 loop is CASSHLDNRGTQYF. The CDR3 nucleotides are TGTGCCAGCAGCCACCTTGACAACAGGGGAACGCAGTATTTT.

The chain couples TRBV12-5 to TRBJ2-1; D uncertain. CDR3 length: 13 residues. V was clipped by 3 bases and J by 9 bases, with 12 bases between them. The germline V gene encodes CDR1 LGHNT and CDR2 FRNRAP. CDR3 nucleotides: TGTGCTAGTGGTTTCTTAGTAGATGGTGAGCAGTTCTTC. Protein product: CASGFLVDGEQFF.

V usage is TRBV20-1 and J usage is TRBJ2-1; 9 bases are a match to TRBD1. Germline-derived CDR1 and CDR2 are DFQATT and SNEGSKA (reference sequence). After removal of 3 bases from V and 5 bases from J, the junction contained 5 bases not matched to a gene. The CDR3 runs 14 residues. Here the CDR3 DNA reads TGCAGTGCTAGTCTGGGACAGGGCGACAATGAGCAGTTCTTC. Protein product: CSASLGQGDNEQFF.

CDR3 in DNA: TGTGCCACCAGCAGACTCAGGGATGCCTATGGCTACACCTTC. Its translation: CATSRLRDAYGYTF. This sequence joins TRBV15 and TRBJ1-2, with D perhaps TRBD1 (5 bases). The CDR3 length is 14 residues. Trimming cost V 2 bases and J 4 bases, with 11 bases left between them. Germline-derived CDR1 and CDR2 are LNHNV and YYDKDF (reference sequence).

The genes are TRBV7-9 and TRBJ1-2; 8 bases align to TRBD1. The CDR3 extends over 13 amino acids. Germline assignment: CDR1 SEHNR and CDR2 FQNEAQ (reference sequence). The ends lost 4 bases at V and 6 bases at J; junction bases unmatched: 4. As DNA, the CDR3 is TGTGCCAGCAGCTCTGACAGGGGTCATGGCTACACCTTC. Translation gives CASSSDRGHGYTF.

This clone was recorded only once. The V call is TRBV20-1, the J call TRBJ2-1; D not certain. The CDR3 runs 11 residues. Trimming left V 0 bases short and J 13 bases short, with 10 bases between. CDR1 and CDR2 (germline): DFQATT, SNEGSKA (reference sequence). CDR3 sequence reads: CSARDHMAQFF. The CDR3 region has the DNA TGCAGTGCTAGAGATCATATGGCCCAGTTCTTC.

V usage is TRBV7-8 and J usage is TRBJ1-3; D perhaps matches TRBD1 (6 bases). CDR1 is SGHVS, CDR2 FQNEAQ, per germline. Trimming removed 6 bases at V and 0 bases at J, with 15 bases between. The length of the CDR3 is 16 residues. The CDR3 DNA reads TGTGCCAGCAGGAGGGGGTTGGATCTCTCTGGAAACACCATATATTTT. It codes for CASRRGLDLSGNTIYF. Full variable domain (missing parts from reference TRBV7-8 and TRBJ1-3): GAGVSQSPRYKVAKRGQDVALRCDPISGHVSLFWYQQALGQGPEFLTYFQNEAQLDKSGLPSDRFFAERPEGSVSTLKIQRTQQEDSAVYLCASRRGLDLSGNTIYFGEGSWLTVV.

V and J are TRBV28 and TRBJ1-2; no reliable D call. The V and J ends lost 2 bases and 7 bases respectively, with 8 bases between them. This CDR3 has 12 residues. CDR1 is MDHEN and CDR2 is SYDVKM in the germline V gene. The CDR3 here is CASSLTLPGYTF. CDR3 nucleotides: TGTGCCAGCAGTTTAACTCTCCCTGGCTACACCTTC.

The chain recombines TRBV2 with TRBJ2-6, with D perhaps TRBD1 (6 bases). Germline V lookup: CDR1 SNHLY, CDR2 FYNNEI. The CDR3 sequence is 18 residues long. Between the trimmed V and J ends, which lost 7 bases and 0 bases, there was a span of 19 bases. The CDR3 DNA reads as TGTGCCAGCACTTCTCCGGGACATATAAACTCTGGGGCCAACGTCCTGACTTTC. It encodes CASTSPGHINSGANVLTF.

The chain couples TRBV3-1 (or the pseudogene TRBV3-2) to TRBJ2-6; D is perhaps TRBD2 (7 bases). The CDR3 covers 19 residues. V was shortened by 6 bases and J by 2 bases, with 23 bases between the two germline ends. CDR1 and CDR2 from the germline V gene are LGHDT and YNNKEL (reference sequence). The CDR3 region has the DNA TGTGCCAGCAGTAGGGGGGGCTTCCTTTCGGTACCTGGGGCCAACGTCCTGACTTTC. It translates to CASSRGGFLSVPGANVLTF.